This TCR beta chain is from a study of cytomegalovirus exposure and HLA in healthy donors. Study context: Genotyping of some 400 donors showed that approximately 83% belonged to the Caucasian-associated ancestry cluster. Study findings and constraints: TRBV6-2, TRBV6-3 and some other V segments were excluded as indistinguishable.

CDR3 length equals 18 residues. Germline trimming cut 2 bases from V and 0 bases from J; bases unmatched to any gene: 7. CDR1 and CDR2 from the germline V gene are SEHNR and FQNEAQ (reference sequence). With 60 Vbeta and 13 Jbeta primers, the PCR was carried out. Sequencing was performed with immunoSEQ multiplex PCR; in TCRdb, only in-frame clones are kept and a portion is missing. The sample lists about 140,000 clones; 70% to 85% were seen once. This clone occurred a few times. Its antigen is currently unknown. The origin of this receptor is a middle-aged man in good health and CMV-seropositive. The sample consisted of PBMCs. The chain carries TRBV7-9 and TRBJ2-6; 7 positions match TRBD1. CDR3 bases: TGTGCCAGCAGCTTAAGCTGGACAGGCGCCTCTGGGGCCAACGTCCTGACTTTC. Protein sequence: CASSLSWTGASGANVLTF.